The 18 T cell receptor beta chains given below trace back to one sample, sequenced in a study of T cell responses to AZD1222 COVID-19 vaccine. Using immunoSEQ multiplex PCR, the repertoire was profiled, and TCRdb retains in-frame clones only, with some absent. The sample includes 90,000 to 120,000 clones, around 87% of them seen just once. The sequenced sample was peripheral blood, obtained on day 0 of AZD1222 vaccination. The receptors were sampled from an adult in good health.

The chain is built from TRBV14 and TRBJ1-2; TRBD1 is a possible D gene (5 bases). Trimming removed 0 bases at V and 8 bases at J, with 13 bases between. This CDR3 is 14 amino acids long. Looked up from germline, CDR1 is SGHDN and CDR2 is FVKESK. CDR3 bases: TGTGCCAGCAGCCAAGATCTCAGGGTCTGGGGCTACACCTTC. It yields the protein CASSQDLRVWGYTF.

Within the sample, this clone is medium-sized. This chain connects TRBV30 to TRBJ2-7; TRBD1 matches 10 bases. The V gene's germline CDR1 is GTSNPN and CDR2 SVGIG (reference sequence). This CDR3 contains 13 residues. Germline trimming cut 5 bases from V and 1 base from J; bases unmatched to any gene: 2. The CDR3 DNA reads TGTGCCTGGGGGACAGGGGTATCCTACGAGCAGTACTTC. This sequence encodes CAWGTGVSYEQYF.

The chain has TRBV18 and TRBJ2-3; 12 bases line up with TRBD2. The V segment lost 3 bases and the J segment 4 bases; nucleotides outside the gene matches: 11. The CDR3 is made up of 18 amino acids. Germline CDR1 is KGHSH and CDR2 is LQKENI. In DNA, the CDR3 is TGTGCCAGCTCACCGCTACCTAGCGGGGGGGCTATCGCAGATACGCAGTATTTT. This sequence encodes CASSPLPSGGAIADTQYF.

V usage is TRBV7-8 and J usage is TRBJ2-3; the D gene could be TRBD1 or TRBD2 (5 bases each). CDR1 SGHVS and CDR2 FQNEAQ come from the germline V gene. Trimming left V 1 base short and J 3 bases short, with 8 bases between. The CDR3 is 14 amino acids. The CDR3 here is CASSLGGTTDTQYF. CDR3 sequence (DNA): TGTGCCAGCAGCTTAGGGGGGACGACAGATACGCAGTATTTT.

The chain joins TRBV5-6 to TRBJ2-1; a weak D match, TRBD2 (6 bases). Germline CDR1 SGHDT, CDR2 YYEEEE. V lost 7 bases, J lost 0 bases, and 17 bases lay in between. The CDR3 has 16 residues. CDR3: CASAGTLRSSYNEQFF. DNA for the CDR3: TGTGCCAGCGCGGGGACCCTTCGTAGCTCCTACAATGAGCAGTTCTTC.

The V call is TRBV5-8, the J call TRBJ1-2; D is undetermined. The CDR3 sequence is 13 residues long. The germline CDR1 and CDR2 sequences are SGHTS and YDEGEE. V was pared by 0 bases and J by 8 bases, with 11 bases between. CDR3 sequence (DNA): TGTGCCAGCAGCTTGGAATCCCAGCGGGGCTACACCTTC. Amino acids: CASSLESQRGYTF.

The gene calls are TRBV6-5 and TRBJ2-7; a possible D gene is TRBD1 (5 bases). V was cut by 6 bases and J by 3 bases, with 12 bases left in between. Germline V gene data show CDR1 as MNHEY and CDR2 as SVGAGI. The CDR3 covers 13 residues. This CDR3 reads CASRGRGIYEQYF. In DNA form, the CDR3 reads TGTGCCAGCAGGGGTAGGGGTATCTACGAGCAGTACTTC.

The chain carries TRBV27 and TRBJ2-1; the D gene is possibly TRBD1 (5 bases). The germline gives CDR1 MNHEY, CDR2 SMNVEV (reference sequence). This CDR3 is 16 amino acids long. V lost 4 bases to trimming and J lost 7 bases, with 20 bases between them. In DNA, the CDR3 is TGTGCCAGCAGTTGGGGTCGGGCCGGACACGTAAATGAGCAGTTCTTC. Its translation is CASSWGRAGHVNEQFF.

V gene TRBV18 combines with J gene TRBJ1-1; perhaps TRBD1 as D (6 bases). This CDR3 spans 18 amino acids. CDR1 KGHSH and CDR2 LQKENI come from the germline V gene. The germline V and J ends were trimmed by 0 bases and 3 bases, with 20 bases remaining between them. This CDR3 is CASSPPGAFYQHHTEAFF. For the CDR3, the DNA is TGTGCCAGCTCACCACCGGGGGCCTTTTACCAGCACCACACTGAAGCTTTCTTT. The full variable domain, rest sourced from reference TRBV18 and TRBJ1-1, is NAGVMQNPRHLVRRRGQEARLRCSPMKGHSHVYWYRQLPEEGLKFMVYLQKENIIDESGMPKERFSAEFPKEGPSILRIQQVVRGDSAAYFCASSPPGAFYQHHTEAFFGQGTRLTVV.

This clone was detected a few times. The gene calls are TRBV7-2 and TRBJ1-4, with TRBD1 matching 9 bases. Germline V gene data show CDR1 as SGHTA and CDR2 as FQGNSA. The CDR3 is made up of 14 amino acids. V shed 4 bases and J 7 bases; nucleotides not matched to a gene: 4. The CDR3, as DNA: TGTGCCAGCAGCTCGACAGGGGGTCGTGAAAAACTGTTTTTT. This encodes CASSSTGGREKLFF.

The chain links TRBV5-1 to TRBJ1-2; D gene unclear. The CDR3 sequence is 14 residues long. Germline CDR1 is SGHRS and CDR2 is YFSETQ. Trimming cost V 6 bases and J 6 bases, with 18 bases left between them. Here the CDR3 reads CASIPYPGLDGYTF. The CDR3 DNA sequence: TGCGCCAGCATTCCCTATCCTGGGCTGGATGGCTACACCTTC. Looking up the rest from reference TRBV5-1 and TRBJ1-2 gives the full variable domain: KAGVTQTPRYLIKTRGQQVTLSCSPISGHRSVSWYQQTPGQGLQFLFEYFSETQRNKGNFPGRFSGRQFSNSRSEMNVSTLELGDSALYLCASIPYPGLDGYTFGSGTRLTVV.

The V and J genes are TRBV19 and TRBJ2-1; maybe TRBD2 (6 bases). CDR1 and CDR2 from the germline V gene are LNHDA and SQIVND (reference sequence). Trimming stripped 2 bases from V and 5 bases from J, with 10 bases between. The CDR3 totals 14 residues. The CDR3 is CASSIMGGDNEQFF. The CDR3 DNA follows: TGTGCCAGTAGTATAATGGGAGGTGACAATGAGCAGTTCTTC.

This CDR3 reads CASSRSENVWYNEQFF. The CDR3 coding sequence is TGCGCCAGCAGCCGCTCGGAGAACGTCTGGTACAATGAGCAGTTCTTC. J is TRBJ2-1 and V is TRBV4-3; the D is unclear. V dropped 4 bases and J dropped 4 bases, with 17 bases sitting between them. Looked up from germline, CDR1 is LGHNA and CDR2 is YSLEER. The CDR3 length is 16 residues.

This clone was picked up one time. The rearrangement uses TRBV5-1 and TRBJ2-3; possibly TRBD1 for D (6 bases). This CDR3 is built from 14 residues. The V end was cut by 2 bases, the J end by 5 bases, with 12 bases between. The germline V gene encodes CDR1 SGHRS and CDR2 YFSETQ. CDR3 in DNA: TGCGCCAGCAGCTTTGGGGACACGGGAGATACGCAGTATTTT. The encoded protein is CASSFGDTGDTQYF.

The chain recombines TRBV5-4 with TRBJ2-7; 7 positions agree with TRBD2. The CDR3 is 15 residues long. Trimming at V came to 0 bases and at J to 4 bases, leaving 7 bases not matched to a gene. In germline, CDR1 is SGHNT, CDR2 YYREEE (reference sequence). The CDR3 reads CASSLEGGSKYEQYF. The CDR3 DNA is TGTGCCAGCAGCTTGGAGGGCGGGAGTAAGTACGAGCAGTACTTC.

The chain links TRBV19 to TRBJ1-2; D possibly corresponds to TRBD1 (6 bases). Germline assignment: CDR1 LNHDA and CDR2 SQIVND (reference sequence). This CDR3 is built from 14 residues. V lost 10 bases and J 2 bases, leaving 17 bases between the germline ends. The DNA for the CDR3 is TGTGCCACCTTAGGGGGGGCTCAGAACTATGGCTACACCTTC. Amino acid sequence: CATLGGAQNYGYTF. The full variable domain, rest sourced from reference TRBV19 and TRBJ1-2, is DGGITQSPKYLFRKEGQNVTLSCEQNLNHDAMYWYRQDPGQGLRLIYYSQIVNDFQKGDIAEGYSVSREKKESFPLTVTSAQKNPTAFYLCATLGGAQNYGYTFGSGTRLTVV.

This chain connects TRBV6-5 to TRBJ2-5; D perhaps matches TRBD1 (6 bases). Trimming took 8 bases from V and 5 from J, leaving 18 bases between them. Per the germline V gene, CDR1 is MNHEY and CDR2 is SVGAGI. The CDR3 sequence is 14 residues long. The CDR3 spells CASEYRAWGETQYF. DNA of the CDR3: TGTGCCAGCGAGTACAGGGCTTGGGGCGAGACCCAGTACTTC.

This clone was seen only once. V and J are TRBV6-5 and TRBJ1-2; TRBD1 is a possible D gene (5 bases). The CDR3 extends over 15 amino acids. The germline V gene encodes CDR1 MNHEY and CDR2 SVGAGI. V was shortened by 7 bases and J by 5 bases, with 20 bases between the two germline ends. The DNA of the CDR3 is TGTGCCAGCACTAAGGGTATAGATGGGGGGTATGGCTACACCTTC. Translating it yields CASTKGIDGGYGYTF.